The text below deals with one T cell receptor (beta chain). Its antigen is unknown. Base qualities are missing; no much larger clone stands one base away. In light of the paper, this sample's time point label describes: baseline before first vaccination. The vaccinee samples were drawn from two UK trials, COV001 and COV002, one of which was a single-blind randomized controlled phase 2/3 trial testing AZD1222 (ChAdOx1 nCoV-19) in healthy adults. Trial participant PBMC samples were collected at day 0 and day 28 after the second dose for TCRbeta chain sequencing. The CDR3 regions of human TCRbeta chains were analyzed by immunosequencing. The authors processed their data as follows. TCRs in the repertoires were compared against a reference library of SARS-CoV-2-specific TCRs that had been generated with the MIRA antigen-specificity platform. Breadth was defined as the fraction of unique TCRs that were SARS-CoV-2-associated. Depth was defined as the fraction of total T cells that were SARS-CoV-2-associated. Using the MIRA data, each spike-specific TCR was mapped to the spike region that the TCR reacts to and placed in a CD4 or CD8 class. Log10-transformed breadth and depth values were compared by one-way ANOVA with Sidak's multiple comparisons tests. Entries here come from immuneACCESS through TCRdb and include only in-frame sequences with V and J called. Some clones fail to appear in such tables; in the studies checked, an unresolved V gene covers under half of the shortfall, and the cause of the remainder is unknown. That table supplies the V and J calls and clone size; D and trimming were determined from the DNA. The sample records around 130,000 clones, approximately 89% of which are singletons. Of the sample, about 4.8% is held by the ten largest clones.

This sample was included in a study of T cell responses to AZD1222 COVID-19 vaccine (dated by TCRdb to the early 2020s). General notes on the study: Because spike-specific TCR depth and breadth did not differ between the two schedules, AZD1222 recipients who got a second dose at roughly 4 weeks were pooled with those who got a second dose at roughly 12 weeks. TCR sequencing covered 230 to 250 trial participants: 200 to 220 given two doses of AZD1222 and around 26 given two doses of MenACWY control vaccine. Trial participants were enrolled by age into subgroups of 18-55, 56-69 and 70-plus years, and around 150, 29 and 61 TCR-sequenced participants, respectively, were included in these subgroups. Here is what the overall study found, with its caveats: The 56-69-year group was small, and its depth increase did not reach significance, likely because of low power. Only six AZD1222 recipients were SARS-CoV-2 seropositive at baseline, limiting conclusions about previously exposed vaccinees. Participants were mostly white British, with more females than males. The authors suggested clonal diversity may have been underestimated. Reportedly, almost half of the unique spike-specific TCRs recognized epitopes lying outside the regions that are mutated in the B.1.351 and B.1.1.7 variants. After two AZD1222 doses, spike-specific TCR breadth and depth were significantly higher than at day 0 and than in MenACWY recipients. CD4 TCRs associated with the vaccine covered the entire spike protein, and the dominant responses were in regions 160-218 and 743-854. Because no day 14 peak-response samples were available, the repertoires could be characterized only after the peak T cell response.

The source of this sequence is an adult in good health. This material consisted of peripheral blood, taken on day 0 of AZD1222 vaccination.

The CDR3 region reads CASSQGTSGSVGQYF. DNA sequence: TGTGCCAGCAGCCAAGGGACTAGCGGGAGTGTTGGGCAGTACTTC. The chain is made from TRBV3-1 (or the pseudogene TRBV3-2) and TRBJ2-7; TRBD2 aligns with 13 central bases. Compared with germline, V lacks 1 base and J lacks 9 bases; bases without a gene match: 6. The CDR3 covers 15 residues, taking in both the cysteine and the phenylalanine. Only the CDR3 DNA is retained, 45 bases long and in frame from the first base. CDR1 is given as LGHDT and CDR2 as YNNKEL, both from the germline V gene (reference sequence).